One TCR beta chain is described in this entry. The sample belongs to a study of blood T cell repertoires in COVID-19. Across the whole study: T cells, B-cell-depleted T cells, or PBMCs supplied cDNA or gDNA.

The CDR3 has 13 amino acids. V lost 0 bases to trimming and J lost 7 bases, with 7 bases between them. Germline V gene sequence: CDR1 SGHRS, CDR2 YFSETQ. TCRdb's table, derived via immunoSEQ multiplex PCR, lists solely in-frame clones and lacks some. The sample consists of under 300,000 clones, roughly 84% of them appearing once. All recovered Cohort 3 donors got two negative PCRs, got clearance, or saw symptom resolution. The TCR sequence derives from a man aged 45-65 years who had recovered from COVID-19. This chain links TRBV5-1 with TRBJ2-2, with D unresolved. Sequencing was performed on PBMCs or T cells enriched from blood (not recorded which). CDR3 DNA sequence: TGCGCCAGCAGCTTGGGGTACATCGGGGAGCTGTTTTTT. Translation gives CASSLGYIGELFF.